This entry concerns a single T cell receptor beta chain. As yet, its antigen is unknown. Primers for the PCR totalled 60 Vbeta and 13 Jbeta. Produced via immunoSEQ multiplex PCR; TCRdb's table is partial and in-frame only. This sample yields tens of thousands of clones, of which more than 65% are seen a single time; under 3% belongs to the top ten. Every donor was a healthy person donating bone marrow. This record belongs to a study of cytomegalovirus exposure and HLA in healthy donors. Study-wide findings and caveats: Analysis was performed later, and it showed HLA-associated TCR beta chains to be more clonally expanded than equally common others.

The CDR3 contains 15 residues. After removal of 4 bases from V and 5 bases from J, the junction contained 6 bases not matched to a gene. Germline V gene data show CDR1 as MNHEY and CDR2 as SMNVEV (reference sequence). The clonotype was recovered from a man aged 25-45 years in good health and CMV-seronegative. Sequencing was performed on PBMCs. This chain uses TRBV27 with TRBJ1-4, with 8 bases matching TRBD1. CDR3 amino acids: CASSSQQGGNEKLFF. The CDR3 nucleotides read TGTGCCAGCAGTTCCCAACAGGGGGGGAATGAAAAACTGTTTTTT.